These 2 T cell receptor beta chains originate from one sample sequenced in a study of T cell responses to AZD1222 COVID-19 vaccine. Clones were read by immunoSEQ multiplex PCR, and TCRdb kept only the in-frame ones, dropping some. The sample has roughly 170,000 clones; 90% to 95% are singletons. The input for sequencing was peripheral blood, taken 28 days after the second AZD1222 dose. All receptors come from an adult who received the AZD1222 COVID-19 vaccine.

V usage is TRBV19 and J usage is TRBJ2-7; 9 nucleotides agree with TRBD1. The germline gives CDR1 LNHDA, CDR2 SQIVND (reference sequence). V shed 2 bases and J 4 bases; nucleotides not matched to a gene: 3. CDR3 length equals 14 residues. This chain's CDR3 is CASSILDRGYEQYF. In DNA form, the CDR3 reads TGTGCCAGTAGTATACTTGACAGGGGGTACGAGCAGTACTTC. Full variable domain (missing parts from reference TRBV19 and TRBJ2-7): DGGITQSPKYLFRKEGQNVTLSCEQNLNHDAMYWYRQDPGQGLRLIYYSQIVNDFQKGDIAEGYSVSREKKESFPLTVTSAQKNPTAFYLCASSILDRGYEQYFGPGTRLTVT.

J is TRBJ1-1 and V is TRBV7-9; no clear D. This CDR3 comprises 12 residues. With 3 bases removed from V and 2 bases from J, the gap between germline ends came to 4 bases. CDR1 is SEHNR and CDR2 is FQNEAQ in the germline V gene (reference sequence). This chain's CDR3 is CASSFDNTEAFF. CDR3 nucleotides: TGTGCCAGCAGCTTTGATAACACTGAAGCTTTCTTT.